The present T cell receptor beta chain was sequenced within a study of blood T cell repertoires in COVID-19. Turning to the study itself: Acute and convalescent COVID-19 specimens originated in the United States, Italy and Spain. Sources were T cells, B-cell-depleted T cells, or PBMCs; the material itself was cDNA or gDNA.

Authors' analysis steps: The assay estimated nucleated cells by amplifying reference gene primers. Only in-frame clones appear in the TCRdb table, and some are missing; sequencing was by immunoSEQ multiplex PCR. Clonal size and the V and J genes are those of that table, whereas D and trimming came from the DNA. The sample records approximately 99,000 clones, just over 85% being singletons. This CDR3 spans 15 amino acids. V lost 5 bases, J lost 4 bases, and 6 bases stayed unmatched. Germline CDR1 and CDR2: MNHEY and SVGAGI. This clonotype was sampled from a woman between 55 and 75 years old in a cohort sampled during active or convalescent COVID-19. What was sequenced was peripheral blood. V gene TRBV6-5 combines with J gene TRBJ2-1; 9 bases agree with TRBD2. CDR3 bases: TGTGCCAGCAGTCCCATGGCGGGGGGGTACAATGAGCAGTTCTTC. It yields the protein CASSPMAGGYNEQFF.